This entry lists 18 T cell receptor beta chains sequenced from one sample in a study of blood T cells in healthy people across ages. Through a sample-barcoded 5' primer and a J-beta primer mix, a second PCR was run for roughly 6 to 12 cycles. In TCRdb, the 5' RACE reads were re-called with MiXCR into one record per CDR3 protein. The data show some 1.6 million distinct CDR3 sequences, about 31% seen once. The specimen sequenced was blood. These receptors were collected from a woman in her twenties or thirties in good health.

This clonotype has ten or more counts. This chain uses TRBV5-1 with TRBJ2-3; 7 positions agree with TRBD1. From germline, CDR1 is SGHRS and CDR2 YFSETQ. V lost 3 bases to trimming and J lost 4 bases; unmatched junction nucleotides: 2. CDR3 length: 13 amino acids. The CDR3 here is CASSSTGADTQYF. Here the CDR3 DNA reads TGCGCCAGCAGCTCAACAGGGGCAGATACGCAGTATTTT.

This clonotype came up once. A much larger clone is a single base away; this may be a read error. The J gene is TRBJ2-7, the V gene TRBV7-8; D unclear. The CDR3 length is 13 residues. In germline, CDR1 is SGHVS, CDR2 FQNEAQ. Between the trimmed V and J ends, which lost 4 bases and 3 bases, there was a span of 10 bases. The CDR3 DNA follows: TGTGCCAGCAGCTCAGCTCGGTTCTACGAGCAGTACTTC. Translated, it gives CASSSARFYEQYF.

In its sample, this clonotype was seen a few times. J is TRBJ2-1 and V is TRBV7-3; 12 nucleotides line up with TRBD2. Germline-derived CDR1 and CDR2 are SGHTA and FQGTGA. The CDR3 is 16 residues long. Trimming cost V 5 bases and J 10 bases; bases outside gene matches: 12. The CDR3 is CASSANPSGGAQEQFF. For the CDR3, the DNA is TGTGCCAGCAGCGCAAATCCTAGCGGGGGGGCCCAGGAGCAGTTCTTC.

The chain joins TRBV20-1 to TRBJ2-1; weak D call: TRBD2 (7 bases). The length of the CDR3 is 14 residues. The germline V gene encodes CDR1 DFQATT and CDR2 SNEGSKA (reference sequence). V was pared by 2 bases and J by 4 bases, with 12 bases between. The CDR3 here is CSARLGGAYNEQFF. CDR3 nucleotide sequence: TGCAGTGCTAGATTGGGGGGGGCTTACAATGAGCAGTTCTTC.

The chain combines TRBV20-1 with TRBJ2-3, with 8 bases aligning to TRBD2. The CDR3 contains 14 residues. The germline gives CDR1 DFQATT, CDR2 SNEGSKA (reference sequence). V lost 1 base, J lost 8 bases, and 8 bases stayed unmatched. CDR3: CSARGSGISGTQYF. CDR3 coding DNA: TGCAGTGCTAGAGGTAGCGGGATTTCGGGTACGCAGTATTTT.

Many counts were recorded for this clonotype. The rearrangement links TRBV4-1 to TRBJ2-5, with 8 bases identical to TRBD1. V lost 4 bases, J lost 10 bases, and 11 bases stayed unmatched. The CDR3 is 14 amino acids. CDR1 is MGHRA and CDR2 is YSYEKL in the germline V gene. The CDR3 DNA reads TGCGCCAGCAGCCGGACAGGGTGTACCGTGGACCAGTACTTC. It specifies CASSRTGCTVDQYF.

The chain couples TRBV18 to TRBJ1-6, with TRBD1 identical over 8 bases. Germline values: CDR1 KGHSH, CDR2 LQKENI. Trimming removed 4 bases from V and 9 bases from J; junction bases left unmatched: 11. CDR3 length equals 16 residues. CDR3 sequence reads: CASSLYVGQAGSPLHF. The CDR3 bases are TGTGCCAGCTCACTCTACGTGGGACAGGCAGGTTCACCCCTCCACTTT. Based on the CDR3 plus reference TRBV18 and TRBJ1-6, the full variable domain is NAGVMQNPRHLVRRRGQEARLRCSPMKGHSHVYWYRQLPEEGLKFMVYLQKENIIDESGMPKERFSAEFPKEGPSILRIQQVVRGDSAAYFCASSLYVGQAGSPLHFGNGTRLTVT.

At least ten counts were recorded for this clonotype. The rearrangement links TRBV12-5 to TRBJ2-1; TRBD2 might be the D (5 bases). The CDR3 totals 13 residues. Looked up from germline, CDR1 is LGHNT and CDR2 is FRNRAP. V was shortened by 7 bases and J by 4 bases, with 11 bases between the two germline ends. The CDR3 protein is CASAEGPYNEQFF. The CDR3 region has the DNA TGTGCTAGTGCTGAGGGCCCTTACAATGAGCAGTTCTTC.

In this sample, this clonotype turned up many times. V gene TRBV20-1 combines with J gene TRBJ2-1; 13 nucleotides align to TRBD2. The CDR3 is made up of 15 amino acids. Germline lookup yields CDR1 DFQATT and CDR2 SNEGSKA (reference sequence). V shed 6 bases and J 3 bases; nucleotides not matched to a gene: 5. The CDR3 coding sequence is TGCAGTGCAGCAGGACTAGCGGGAGTCTACAATGAGCAGTTCTTC. Its translation is CSAAGLAGVYNEQFF.

This clonotype has only one observation. The gene calls are TRBV2 and TRBJ2-1, with D perhaps matching TRBD1 or TRBD2 (6 bases each). This CDR3 spans 18 amino acids. Germline V CDR1 and CDR2: SNHLY, FYNNEI. The V and J ends lost 7 bases and 4 bases respectively, with 26 bases between them. The CDR3 region is CASKGGLHDPRGYNEQFF. The DNA of the CDR3 is TGTGCCAGCAAGGGGGGACTCCACGACCCACGGGGGTACAATGAGCAGTTCTTC.

This clonotype was seen ten or more times. The rearrangement uses TRBV28 and TRBJ2-5, with TRBD2 as a possible D gene (5 bases). From germline, CDR1 is MDHEN and CDR2 SYDVKM. Deletions cut 5 bases from V and 8 bases from J, with 6 bases between. The CDR3 covers 10 residues. The CDR3 loop reads CASSGRTQYF. DNA for the CDR3: TGTGCCAGCAGTGGGAGAACCCAGTACTTC.

The rearrangement joins TRBV2 to TRBJ1-2; D possibly corresponds to TRBD1 (6 bases). The CDR3 sequence is 12 residues long. Germline V gene lookup returns CDR1 SNHLY and CDR2 FYNNEI. V gave up 5 bases and J gave up 8 bases, with 12 bases separating them. The CDR3 coding sequence is TGTGCCAGCAGTACAGGGTTTGAAGGCTACACCTTC. It translates to CASSTGFEGYTF.

The chain uses TRBV9 and TRBJ2-1; 8 positions agree with TRBD2. The CDR3 has 16 amino acids. The germline CDR1 and CDR2 sequences are SGDLS and YYNGEE. V lost 7 bases to trimming and J lost 6 bases; unmatched junction nucleotides: 15. The CDR3 DNA follows: TGTGCCAGCGGGGCCCTGATGGCGGGGGGTATCAATGAGCAGTTCTTC. Protein sequence: CASGALMAGGINEQFF. Using reference TRBV9 and TRBJ2-1 for the parts outside the CDR3, the full variable domain is DSGVTQTPKHLITATGQRVTLRCSPRSGDLSVYWYQQSLDQGLQFLIQYYNGEERAKGNILERFSAQQFPDLHSELNLSSLELGDSALYFCASGALMAGGINEQFFGPGTRLTVL.

The chain uses TRBV6-1 and TRBJ2-5; TRBD2 is a possible D gene (7 bases). Trimming left V 3 bases short and J 2 bases short, with 16 bases between. The CDR3 contains 16 residues. Looked up from germline, CDR1 is MNHNS and CDR2 is SASEGT. The CDR3 protein is CASSDLWGGEQETQYF. CDR3 in DNA: TGTGCCAGCAGTGATCTGTGGGGGGGCGAGCAAGAGACCCAGTACTTC.

This rearrangement joins TRBV28 to TRBJ2-3; 8 nucleotides match TRBD2. The germline CDR1 and CDR2 sequences are MDHEN and SYDVKM. Trimming cost V 2 bases and J 6 bases; bases outside gene matches: 7. The CDR3 is 15 residues long. The CDR3 sequence: CASSLASGLADTQYF. DNA of the CDR3: TGTGCCAGCAGTTTAGCTAGCGGGTTAGCGGATACGCAGTATTTT.

This clonotype was found a few times. The V call is TRBV29-1, the J call TRBJ2-5, with D possibly matching TRBD2 (5 bases). The CDR3 consists of 15 residues. From germline, CDR1 is SQVTM and CDR2 ANQGSEA. With 4 bases removed from V and 2 bases from J, the gap between germline ends came to 17 bases. In nucleotides, the CDR3 is TGCAGCGTTGTGAGGAGTGGCCTAGCTCAAGAGACCCAGTACTTC. This translates into CSVVRSGLAQETQYF.

This sequence joins TRBV2 and TRBJ2-5; tentatively, D is TRBD2 (5 bases). The germline V gene encodes CDR1 SNHLY and CDR2 FYNNEI. The V end lost 5 bases, the J end lost 11 bases, and 15 bases lay between the germline ends. This CDR3 comprises 12 residues. CDR3 nucleotide sequence: TGTGCCAGCAGTCAAACGAGGGTTGAGCAGTACTTC. Translated: CASSQTRVEQYF.

The chain joins TRBV15 to TRBJ1-5; tentatively, D is TRBD1 (5 bases). With 5 bases removed from V and 0 bases from J, the gap between germline ends came to 11 bases. Per germline, CDR1 LNHNV and CDR2 YYDKDF (reference sequence). The CDR3 length is 15 residues. The CDR3 DNA reads as TGTGCCACCAGCCGAGGGACTGCTAGCAATCAGCCCCAGCATTTT. Protein sequence: CATSRGTASNQPQHF.